The following is a TCR beta chain sequence with its context. This specimen belongs to a study of response to subunit inactivated influenza vaccine. MiXCR, applied by TCRdb to the RT-PCR reads, yields one record per CDR3 protein. This table holds some 800,000 distinct CDR3 sequences, about 20% found once. Trimming left V 1 base short and J 4 bases short, with 10 bases between. CDR1 is MGHDK and CDR2 is SYGVNS in the germline V gene. The CDR3 loop spans 14 amino acids. This material consisted of PBMCs from blood, taken 4 to 6 days after vaccination. This receptor was identified in a man aged 50-60 years who received an inactivated influenza vaccine. The rearrangement links TRBV25-1 to TRBJ1-1, with D tentatively TRBD1 (6 bases). The CDR3 loop is CASSELGTTTEAFF. The CDR3 bases are TGTGCCAGCAGTGAATTGGGGACAACCACTGAAGCTTTCTTT.